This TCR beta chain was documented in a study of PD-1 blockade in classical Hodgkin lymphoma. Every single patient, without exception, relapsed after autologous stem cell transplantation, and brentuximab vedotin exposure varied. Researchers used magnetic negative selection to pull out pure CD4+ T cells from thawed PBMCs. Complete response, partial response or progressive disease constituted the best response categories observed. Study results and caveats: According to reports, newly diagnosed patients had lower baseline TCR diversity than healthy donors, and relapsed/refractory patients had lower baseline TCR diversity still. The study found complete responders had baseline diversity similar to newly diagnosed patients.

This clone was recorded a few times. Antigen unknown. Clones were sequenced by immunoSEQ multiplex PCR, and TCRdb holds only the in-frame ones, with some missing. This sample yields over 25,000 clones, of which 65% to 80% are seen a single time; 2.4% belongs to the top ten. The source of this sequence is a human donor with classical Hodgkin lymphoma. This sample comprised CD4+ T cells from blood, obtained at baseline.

The CDR3 is CASSAMTGPNQPQHF. The CDR3 coding sequence is TGTGCCAGCAGTGCTATGACAGGTCCTAATCAGCCCCAGCATTTT. The chain carries TRBV27 and TRBJ1-5, with a tentative D call TRBD1 (6 bases). From germline, CDR1 is MNHEY and CDR2 SMNVEV (reference sequence). CDR3 length: 15 residues. Trimming pared 5 bases from V and 4 bases from J, leaving 15 bases between.